The 25 T cell receptor beta chains below all came from one sample that was sequenced in a study of PD-L1 blockade in urothelial cancer. Profiled with immunoSEQ multiplex PCR; TCRdb holds only in-frame clones, not every one. The sample holds about 85,000 clones, 70% to 90% seen once. Described time point: pretreatment peripheral blood. The sequencing used PBMCs, collected around atezolizumab (anti-PD-L1) treatment. Every receptor here comes from a man in his sixties with urothelial cancer.

The chain combines TRBV10-3 with TRBJ1-5, with D possibly matching TRBD1 (5 bases). The germline gives CDR1 ENHRY, CDR2 SYGVKD. The CDR3 runs 12 residues. V lost 6 bases, J lost 5 bases, and 8 bases lay in between. CDR3 region: CAIREGDQPQHF. The CDR3 bases are TGTGCCATCAGGGAAGGGGATCAGCCCCAGCATTTT.

J is TRBJ2-2 and V is TRBV19, with 8 bases that match TRBD2. The CDR3 has 17 residues. V lost 0 bases to trimming and J lost 0 bases; unmatched junction nucleotides: 3. The germline V gene has CDR1 LNHDA and CDR2 SQIVND (reference sequence). In DNA form, the CDR3 reads TGTGCCAGTAGTATAGATTTAGCGGGACCGAACACCGGGGAGCTGTTTTTT. Translated: CASSIDLAGPNTGELFF. The entire variable domain, with the rest obtained from reference TRBV19 and TRBJ2-2, is as follows: DGGITQSPKYLFRKEGQNVTLSCEQNLNHDAMYWYRQDPGQGLRLIYYSQIVNDFQKGDIAEGYSVSREKKESFPLTVTSAQKNPTAFYLCASSIDLAGPNTGELFFGEGSRLTVL.

The chain combines TRBV5-1 with TRBJ1-4, with 9 bases that match TRBD1. Germline CDR1 reads SGHRS; CDR2 reads YFSETQ. V trimming: 5 bases; J trimming: 4 bases; junction bases outside the gene matches: 6. The CDR3 length is 15 residues. CDR3 nucleotide sequence: TGCGCCAGCAGACGACAGGGGGGAAATAATGAAAAACTGTTTTTT. This codes for CASRRQGGNNEKLFF.

J is TRBJ2-3 and V is TRBV11-3, with TRBD1 matching 8 bases. The CDR3 spans 16 residues. Germline V gives CDR1 SGHNT, CDR2 YENEEA. V dropped 1 base and J dropped 2; count of bases not matched to a gene: 5. In DNA, the CDR3 is TGTGCCAGCAGCTTAGGCGAGACAGGGGACACAGATACGCAGTATTTT. It translates to CASSLGETGDTDTQYF.

This rearrangement joins TRBV7-6 to TRBJ2-5; 7 bases agree with TRBD2. The CDR3 contains 18 residues. V dropped 1 base and J dropped 2; count of bases not matched to a gene: 13. Germline CDR1 and CDR2: SGHVS and FNYEAQ. Here the CDR3 reads CASSLGWAGEAGQETQYF. Written as DNA, the CDR3 is TGTGCCAGCAGCTTAGGCTGGGCGGGGGAAGCGGGGCAAGAGACCCAGTACTTC.

The CDR3 DNA reads as TGCGCCAGCAGCACTGCTTCTAACTATGGCTACACCTTC. Translation gives CASSTASNYGYTF. The rearrangement joins TRBV5-1 to TRBJ1-2; no clear D gene. Germline CDR1 reads SGHRS; CDR2 reads YFSETQ. Trimming shortened V by 4 bases and J by 0 bases, and 7 bases separated the two germline ends. This CDR3 has 13 residues.

The chain employs TRBV7-6 and TRBJ2-2; TRBD2 matches 7 bases. With V trimmed by 8 bases and J by 1 base, 1 base remained unmatched. Germline V gene data show CDR1 as SGHVS and CDR2 as FNYEAQ. This CDR3 is 13 amino acids long. CDR3 amino acids: CASQRGNTGELFF. In DNA form, the CDR3 reads TGTGCCAGCCAGCGGGGGAACACCGGGGAGCTGTTTTTT. The full variable domain, its missing parts supplied by reference TRBV7-6 and TRBJ2-2, is GAGVSQSPRYKVTKRGQDVALRCDPISGHVSLYWYRQALGQGPEFLTYFNYEAQQDKSGLPNDRFSAERPEGSISTLTIQRTEQRDSAMYRCASQRGNTGELFFGEGSRLTVL.

This clone came up once. V is TRBV9 and J is TRBJ2-5, with 11 positions matching TRBD2. The CDR3 runs 16 residues. Germline lookup yields CDR1 SGDLS and CDR2 YYNGEE. V lost 0 bases to trimming and J lost 1 base; unmatched junction nucleotides: 2. The CDR3: CASSVDGLAGQETQYF. DNA for the CDR3: TGTGCCAGCAGCGTAGACGGACTAGCGGGCCAAGAGACCCAGTACTTC.

This clone was recorded only once. This chain uses TRBV10-3 with TRBJ2-5; possibly TRBD2 for D (6 bases). CDR3 size: 14 residues. Per germline, CDR1 ENHRY and CDR2 SYGVKD. Trimming shortened V by 6 bases and J by 5 bases, and 16 bases separated the two germline ends. CDR3 protein: CAIRREASAETQYF. DNA for the CDR3: TGTGCCATCAGGAGGGAGGCTAGCGCGGAGACCCAGTACTTC.

Here the CDR3 DNA reads TGTGCCTGGAGTGGTCGAAACCTAGCCCACTCTGGGGCCAACGTCCTGACTTTC. This encodes CAWSGRNLAHSGANVLTF. The rearrangement joins TRBV30 to TRBJ2-6, with a weak D call TRBD2 (5 bases). CDR1 is GTSNPN, CDR2 SVGIG, per germline (reference sequence). There are 18 residues in the CDR3. The V end was cut by 1 base, the J end by 0 bases, with 16 bases between.

This sequence joins TRBV5-4 and TRBJ2-7; the match to TRBD1 covers 10 bases. Trimming at V came to 4 bases and at J to 3 bases, leaving 7 bases not matched to a gene. This CDR3 is 15 amino acids long. Per germline, CDR1 SGHNT and CDR2 YYREEE (reference sequence). The CDR3 sequence is CASSAAGQGHYEQYF. CDR3 bases: TGTGCCAGCAGCGCAGCGGGACAGGGGCACTACGAGCAGTACTTC.

The V call is TRBV11-2, the J call TRBJ2-1; no reliable D call. CDR3 length: 17 residues. Per the germline V gene, CDR1 is SGHAT and CDR2 is FQNNGV. With 0 bases removed from V and 0 bases from J, the gap between germline ends came to 12 bases. The CDR3 nucleotides read TGTGCCAGCAGCTTAGAGAGCAGGTTCATCTCCTACAATGAGCAGTTCTTC. Protein: CASSLESRFISYNEQFF.

In its sample, this clone was seen a few times. J is TRBJ1-2 and V is TRBV2; D is possibly TRBD1 (5 bases). Germline lookup yields CDR1 SNHLY and CDR2 FYNNEI. The germline V and J ends were trimmed by 4 bases and 5 bases, with 8 bases remaining between them. There are 12 residues in the CDR3. The CDR3 region is CASSAQGYGYTF. CDR3 in DNA: TGTGCCAGCAGTGCGCAGGGATATGGCTACACCTTC.

CDR3 amino acids: CASSPTGFNGYTF. The CDR3 region has the DNA TGTGCCAGTAGTCCGACAGGATTTAATGGCTACACCTTC. The V gene is TRBV19, the J gene TRBJ1-2, with a weak D call TRBD1 (6 bases). Deletions cut 5 bases from V and 6 bases from J, with 13 bases between. This CDR3 comprises 13 residues. Germline assignment: CDR1 LNHDA and CDR2 SQIVND (reference sequence).

The chain couples TRBV5-4 to TRBJ1-6; a weak D match, TRBD1 (6 bases). V was pared by 4 bases and J by 5 bases, with 10 bases between. The length of the CDR3 is 14 residues. The germline V gene has CDR1 SGHNT and CDR2 YYREEE (reference sequence). CDR3 in amino acids: CASSLDRHNSPLHF. The DNA of the CDR3 is TGTGCCAGCAGCCTGGACAGACATAATTCACCCCTCCACTTT.

This clone was seen repeatedly, ten times or more. The chain carries TRBV9 and TRBJ1-2; 9 bases fit TRBD1. In germline, CDR1 is SGDLS, CDR2 YYNGEE. The V and J ends lost 0 bases and 6 bases, in that order; junction bases with no gene match: 12. The CDR3 has 17 residues. Here the CDR3 reads CASSVATLGTGNNGYTF. The CDR3, as DNA: TGTGCCAGCAGCGTAGCTACTCTAGGGACAGGGAATAATGGCTACACCTTC.

The rearrangement links TRBV30 to TRBJ2-5; D is uncertain. CDR3 length: 13 amino acids. Germline V CDR1 and CDR2: GTSNPN, SVGIG (reference sequence). V was trimmed by 0 bases and J by 10 bases, leaving 15 bases between them. The CDR3 spells CAWSVLFSYDQYF. CDR3 nucleotides: TGTGCCTGGAGTGTACTTTTCTCCTATGACCAGTACTTC.

The V and J genes are TRBV5-1 and TRBJ2-1; 7 nucleotides match TRBD1. The CDR3 consists of 16 residues. From germline, CDR1 is SGHRS and CDR2 YFSETQ. V was clipped by 0 bases and J by 5 bases; unmatched bases: 8. The CDR3 sequence is CASSLGTGQYNNEQFF. The CDR3 DNA is TGCGCCAGCAGCTTGGGGACGGGACAGTATAACAATGAGCAGTTCTTC. Complete variable domain (other parts from reference TRBV5-1 and TRBJ2-1): KAGVTQTPRYLIKTRGQQVTLSCSPISGHRSVSWYQQTPGQGLQFLFEYFSETQRNKGNFPGRFSGRQFSNSRSEMNVSTLELGDSALYLCASSLGTGQYNNEQFFGPGTRLTVL.

J is TRBJ2-2 and V is TRBV9; the D is unclear. The length of the CDR3 is 14 residues. Between the trimmed V and J ends, which lost 7 bases and 0 bases, there was a span of 10 bases. Germline CDR1 reads SGDLS; CDR2 reads YYNGEE. CDR3: CASQALANTGELFF. DNA for the CDR3: TGTGCCAGCCAGGCCCTCGCGAACACCGGGGAGCTGTTTTTT.

Many counts were recorded for this clone. The chain is built from TRBV19 and TRBJ2-7, with 7 bases identical to TRBD1. The CDR3 is 15 residues long. V lost 6 bases to trimming and J lost 5 bases; unmatched junction nucleotides: 13. Germline assignment: CDR1 LNHDA and CDR2 SQIVND (reference sequence). This CDR3 reads CASRPGQAQGNEQYF. CDR3 bases: TGTGCCAGTAGACCCGGACAGGCACAAGGCAACGAGCAGTACTTC.

This clone was seen once. V and J are TRBV12-5 and TRBJ1-5, with D uncertain. CDR1 and CDR2 (germline): LGHNT, FRNRAP. CDR3 length: 16 amino acids. Deletions cut 0 bases from V and 3 bases from J, with 12 bases between. The CDR3 nucleotides read TGTGCTAGTGGTTTGGTACTCCCCGTGAACAATCAGCCCCAGCATTTT. Its protein product is CASGLVLPVNNQPQHF.

This clone was seen a few times. The gene calls are TRBV7-3 and TRBJ1-1; D is unclear. This CDR3 region has 13 residues. V was clipped by 2 bases and J by 4 bases, with 8 bases between them. Germline-derived CDR1 and CDR2 are SGHTA and FQGTGA. Written as DNA, the CDR3 is TGTGCCAGCAGCTTAGTGGGCTCCACTGAAGCTTTCTTT. Its protein is CASSLVGSTEAFF.

This sequence joins TRBV10-3 and TRBJ1-6; D is unclear. CDR3 length: 12 amino acids. V was pared by 3 bases and J by 7 bases, with 4 bases between. Germline CDR1 is ENHRY and CDR2 is SYGVKD. This CDR3 reads CAISDANSPLHF. The CDR3 nucleotides are TGTGCCATCAGTGACGCGAATTCACCCCTCCACTTT.

The chain is built from TRBV30 and TRBJ1-5, with TRBD1 identical over 10 bases. Germline loops: CDR1 GTSNPN, CDR2 SVGIG (reference sequence). CDR3 length equals 21 residues. After removal of 0 bases from V and 0 bases from J, the junction contained 17 bases not matched to a gene. CDR3: CAWSVQNSGQGGTYSNQPQHF. The DNA for the CDR3 is TGTGCCTGGAGTGTACAAAATTCAGGACAGGGGGGTACCTATAGCAATCAGCCCCAGCATTTT.

This clone was detected only a few times. The chain is built from TRBV6-6 and TRBJ1-2; 10 bases are shared with TRBD1. CDR1 and CDR2 from the germline V gene are MNHNY and SVGAGI (reference sequence). The ends lost 6 bases at V and 5 bases at J; junction bases unmatched: 6. The CDR3 is 14 residues long. The chain's CDR3 is CASRLPGQGYGYTF. The CDR3 DNA is TGTGCCAGCAGACTTCCGGGACAGGGGTATGGCTACACCTTC.